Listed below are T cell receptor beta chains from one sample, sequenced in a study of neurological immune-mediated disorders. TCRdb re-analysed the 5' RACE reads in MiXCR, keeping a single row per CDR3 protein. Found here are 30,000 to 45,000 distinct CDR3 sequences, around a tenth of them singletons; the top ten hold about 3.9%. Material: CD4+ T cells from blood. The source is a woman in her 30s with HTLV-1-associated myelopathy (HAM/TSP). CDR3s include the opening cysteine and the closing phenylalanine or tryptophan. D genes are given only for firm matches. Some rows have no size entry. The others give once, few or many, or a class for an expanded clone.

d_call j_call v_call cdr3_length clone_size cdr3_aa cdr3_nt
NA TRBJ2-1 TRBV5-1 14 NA CASSSRGAYNKQFF TGCGCCAGCAGCTCCAGAGGGGCGTACAATAAGCAGTTCTTC
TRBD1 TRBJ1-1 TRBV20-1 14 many CSARIQGAPTEAFF TGCAGTGCTAGGATACAGGGGGCGCCCACTGAAGCTTTCTTT
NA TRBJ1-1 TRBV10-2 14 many CASRSGTQNTEAFF TGCGCCAGCAGGAGCGGGACACAGAACACTGAAGCTTTCTTT
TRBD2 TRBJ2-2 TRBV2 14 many CASMAGGDTGELFF TGTGCCAGCATGGCGGGGGGTGACACCGGGGAGCTGTTTTTT
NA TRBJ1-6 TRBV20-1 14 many CSARGSTINSPLHF TGCAGTGCTAGAGGGAGTACTATCAATTCACCCCTCCACTTT
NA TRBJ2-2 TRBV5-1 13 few CASSLERTGELFF TGCGCCAGCAGCTTGGAGCGGACCGGGGAGCTGTTTTTT
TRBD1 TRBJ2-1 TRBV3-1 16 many CASSEKRGLTYNEQFF TGTGCCAGCAGCGAAAAGAGGGGGCTAACCTACAATGAGCAGTTCTTC
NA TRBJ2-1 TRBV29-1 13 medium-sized CSVAHVTYNEQFF TGCAGCGTTGCACACGTTACCTACAATGAGCAGTTCTTC
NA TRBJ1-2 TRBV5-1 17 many CASSLSSTGSRTYGYTF TGCGCCAGCAGCTTGTCCTCCACGGGCAGTCGAACATATGGCTACACCTTC
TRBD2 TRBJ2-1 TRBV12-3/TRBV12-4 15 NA CASSLPVAGGYNEQF TGTGCCAGCAGTTTACCGGTAGCGGGGGGGTACAATGAGCAGTTC
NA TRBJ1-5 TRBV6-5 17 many CASSPGEARHLGQPQHF TGTGCCAGCAGCCCGGGGGAGGCACGGCACCTCGGTCAGCCCCAGCATTTT